The 16 T cell receptor beta chains presented below share a single source sample, sequenced in a study of blood T cell repertoires in COVID-19. The data were produced by immunoSEQ multiplex PCR, yet TCRdb's version contains in-frame clones alone and is incomplete. The data show 300,000 to 400,000 clones, with approximately 88% seen just once and more than 0.85% held by the top ten. The sample consisted of PBMCs or T cells enriched from blood (not recorded which). The receptors come from a woman aged 25 to 45 with acute COVID-19.

This clone was observed a few times. The V gene is TRBV5-6, the J gene TRBJ2-2; tentative D call: TRBD1 (5 bases). Per germline, CDR1 SGHDT and CDR2 YYEEEE. The CDR3 sequence is 14 residues long. V gave up 1 base and J gave up 7 bases, with 11 bases separating them. Here the CDR3 DNA reads TGTGCCAGCAGCTTGTTTTCAGGGATCGGGGAGCTGTTTTTT. Protein: CASSLFSGIGELFF.

V and J are TRBV5-1 and TRBJ1-2; a weak D match, TRBD1 (5 bases). Germline values: CDR1 SGHRS, CDR2 YFSETQ. The ends were cut back, 2 bases at V and 3 bases at J, with 14 bases in the middle. The CDR3 loop spans 15 amino acids. CDR3 DNA sequence: TGCGCCAGCAGCTTATGGGGGGTTGAGGACTATGGCTACACCTTC. It codes for CASSLWGVEDYGYTF.

V usage is TRBV11-2 and J usage is TRBJ2-7, with D possibly TRBD2 on 5 matching bases. CDR1 and CDR2 from the germline V gene are SGHAT and FQNNGV. Trimming left V 3 bases short and J 6 bases short, with 12 bases between. The CDR3 has 13 amino acids. CDR3 in amino acids: CASSFERGAEQYF. CDR3 DNA: TGTGCCAGCAGCTTCGAACGGGGTGCCGAGCAGTACTTC.

This chain links TRBV2 with TRBJ2-3; weak D call: TRBD1 (5 bases). The CDR3 consists of 18 residues. Looked up from germline, CDR1 is SNHLY and CDR2 is FYNNEI. Trimming left V 6 bases short and J 0 bases short, with 22 bases between. In DNA form, the CDR3 reads TGTGCCAGCAGCCTAGTACAGGATTTCCACCCTAGCACAGATACGCAGTATTTT. This codes for CASSLVQDFHPSTDTQYF.

The chain combines TRBV18 with TRBJ2-7; TRBD2 matches at 8 bases. Germline CDR1 is KGHSH and CDR2 is LQKENI. The CDR3 sequence is 15 residues long. The V and J ends lost 0 bases and 8 bases, in that order; junction bases with no gene match: 9. The CDR3 protein is CASSPPESGGSKQYF. DNA for the CDR3: TGTGCCAGCTCACCACCGGAGTCGGGGGGGAGCAAGCAGTACTTC.

The chain links TRBV11-1 to TRBJ2-1; D possibly corresponds to TRBD2 (7 bases). CDR3 length: 14 amino acids. Germline V lookup: CDR1 SGHAT, CDR2 FQDESV (reference sequence). With 6 bases removed from V and 6 bases from J, the gap between germline ends came to 15 bases. In DNA, the CDR3 is TGTGCCAGCAGTAAAGGGGGGGGAGGCAATGAGCAGTTCTTC. It codes for CASSKGGGGNEQFF.

V is TRBV4-2 and J is TRBJ1-2, with 8 bases fitting TRBD1. Germline V gene data show CDR1 as LGHNA and CDR2 as YNFKEQ. The CDR3 consists of 12 residues. J lost 6 bases, V lost 3 bases, and 0 bases had no gene match. The CDR3 sequence is CASSQGQDGYTF. The CDR3 region has the DNA TGTGCCAGCAGCCAGGGACAGGATGGCTACACCTTC.

This rearrangement joins TRBV3-1 (or the pseudogene TRBV3-2) to TRBJ1-4; 9 nucleotides align to TRBD1. Unmatched junction bases numbered 0, after V lost 5 bases and J lost 5 bases. CDR3 length: 13 amino acids. The germline V gene encodes CDR1 LGHDT and CDR2 YNNKEL (reference sequence). CDR3 nucleotides: TGTGCCAGCAGCGGGACAGGGAATGAAAAACTGTTTTTT. Its translation: CASSGTGNEKLFF.

The rearrangement joins TRBV11-3 to TRBJ2-7, with D perhaps matching TRBD1 (5 bases). Trimming cost V 1 base and J 3 bases, with 7 bases left between them. The CDR3 contains 13 residues. Germline CDR1 is SGHNT and CDR2 is YENEEA. The CDR3, as DNA: TGTGCCAGCAGCTTAGCGACAGACTACGAGCAGTACTTC. Translation gives CASSLATDYEQYF.

V usage is TRBV9 and J usage is TRBJ2-1, with 10 bases aligning to TRBD2. The CDR3 length is 15 residues. The V and J ends lost 0 bases and 9 bases, in that order; junction bases with no gene match: 6. The germline CDR1 and CDR2 sequences are SGDLS and YYNGEE. CDR3 DNA sequence: TGTGCCAGCAGCGTAGTCGGACTAGCGGACCCTGAGCAGTTCTTC. It codes for CASSVVGLADPEQFF.

This sequence joins TRBV7-2 and TRBJ2-2, with D possibly being TRBD1 (6 bases). The CDR3 totals 14 residues. In germline, CDR1 is SGHTA, CDR2 FQGNSA. The ends were cut back, 4 bases at V and 9 bases at J, with 15 bases in the middle. The CDR3 loop is CASSSDSLSRELFF. The CDR3 nucleotides are TGTGCCAGCAGCTCGGACAGTCTTTCCCGGGAGCTGTTTTTT.

J is TRBJ2-2 and V is TRBV7-6, with D perhaps TRBD1 (6 bases). This CDR3 region has 15 residues. The V gene lost 5 bases and the J gene lost 2 bases, with 12 bases spanning the gap. In germline, CDR1 is SGHVS, CDR2 FNYEAQ. The CDR3: CASSLGTLNTGELFF. CDR3 nucleotide sequence: TGTGCCAGCAGCCTAGGGACACTCAACACCGGGGAGCTGTTTTTT.

In its sample, this clone was seen a few times. V usage is TRBV4-3 and J usage is TRBJ2-2, with a tentative D call TRBD2 (6 bases). V was shortened by 3 bases and J by 3 bases, with 14 bases between the two germline ends. This CDR3 has 16 amino acids. From germline, CDR1 is LGHNA and CDR2 YSLEER. DNA of the CDR3: TGCGCCAGCAGCCATTCTGGGACTTCTTACACCGGGGAGCTGTTTTTT. This codes for CASSHSGTSYTGELFF.

The rearrangement joins TRBV5-1 to TRBJ2-7; D perhaps matches TRBD2 (5 bases). Germline V gene data show CDR1 as SGHRS and CDR2 as YFSETQ. V was pared by 4 bases and J by 6 bases, with 11 bases between. The CDR3 spans 12 residues. The CDR3 nucleotides are TGCGCCAGCAGCACCTCAGGAGGCGAGCAGTACTTC. Residues: CASSTSGGEQYF.

This chain uses TRBV6-5 with TRBJ1-1, with a tentative D call TRBD1 (6 bases). CDR3 length: 14 amino acids. In germline, CDR1 is MNHEY, CDR2 SVGAGI. Trimming took off 6 bases at V and 1 base at J, with 12 bases between the two ends. The CDR3 bases are TGTGCCAGCAGGATGGTGGGACAGAACACTGAAGCTTTCTTT. This sequence encodes CASRMVGQNTEAFF.

The chain is built from TRBV18 and TRBJ2-2, with 11 bases fitting TRBD1. This CDR3 spans 16 amino acids. J was trimmed by 5 bases and V by 4 bases; bases with no gene match: 6. Germline loops: CDR1 KGHSH, CDR2 LQKENI. This chain's CDR3 is CASSRPGTGGTGELFF. Here the CDR3 DNA reads TGTGCCAGCTCACGCCCCGGGACAGGGGGGACCGGGGAGCTGTTTTTT. The whole variable domain, filled in from reference TRBV18 and TRBJ2-2, reads NAGVMQNPRHLVRRRGQEARLRCSPMKGHSHVYWYRQLPEEGLKFMVYLQKENIIDESGMPKERFSAEFPKEGPSILRIQQVVRGDSAAYFCASSRPGTGGTGELFFGEGSRLTVL.